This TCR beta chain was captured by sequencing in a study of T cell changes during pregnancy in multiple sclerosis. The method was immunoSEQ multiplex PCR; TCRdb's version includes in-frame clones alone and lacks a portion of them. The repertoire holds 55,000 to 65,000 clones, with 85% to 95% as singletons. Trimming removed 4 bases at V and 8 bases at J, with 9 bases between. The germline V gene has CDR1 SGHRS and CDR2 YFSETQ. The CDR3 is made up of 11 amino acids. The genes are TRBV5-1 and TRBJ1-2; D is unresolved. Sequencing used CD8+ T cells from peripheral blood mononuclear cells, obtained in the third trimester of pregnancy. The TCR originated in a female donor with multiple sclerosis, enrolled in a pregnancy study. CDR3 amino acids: CASSRGRGYTF. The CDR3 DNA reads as TGCGCCAGCAGCCGGGGTCGGGGCTACACCTTC.